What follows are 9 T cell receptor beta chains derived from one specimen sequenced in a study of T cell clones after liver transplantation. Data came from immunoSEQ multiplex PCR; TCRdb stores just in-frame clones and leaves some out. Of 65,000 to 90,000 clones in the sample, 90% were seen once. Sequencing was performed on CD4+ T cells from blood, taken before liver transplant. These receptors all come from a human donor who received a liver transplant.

Here the CDR3 reads CASGSYSYEQYF. The CDR3 DNA is TGTGCCAGCGGTTCCTACTCCTACGAGCAGTACTTC. The rearrangement links TRBV28 to TRBJ2-7; D not resolved. The CDR3 totals 12 residues. Between the trimmed V and J ends, which lost 8 bases and 0 bases, there was a span of 8 bases. Per the germline V gene, CDR1 is MDHEN and CDR2 is SYDVKM.

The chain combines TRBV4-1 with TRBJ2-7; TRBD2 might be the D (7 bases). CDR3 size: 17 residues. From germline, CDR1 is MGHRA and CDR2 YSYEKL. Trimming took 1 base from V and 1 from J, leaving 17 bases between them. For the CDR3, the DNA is TGCGCCAGCAGCCAAGCGGGGGGCAGACTCCTTTCCTACGAGCAGTACTTC. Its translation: CASSQAGGRLLSYEQYF.

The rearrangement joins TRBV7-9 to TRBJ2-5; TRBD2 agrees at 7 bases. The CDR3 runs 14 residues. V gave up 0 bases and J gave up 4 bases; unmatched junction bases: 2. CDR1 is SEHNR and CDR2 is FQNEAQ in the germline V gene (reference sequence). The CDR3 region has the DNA TGTGCCAGCAGCTTAGCGCCGGGGGGAGAGACCCAGTACTTC. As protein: CASSLAPGGETQYF.

The CDR3, as DNA: TGTGCGAGTAGCGTCCCCTCTGGGGCCAACGTCCTGACTTTC. This translates into CASSVPSGANVLTF. This chain links TRBV28 with TRBJ2-6, with D possibly matching TRBD2 (5 bases). The CDR3 consists of 14 residues. Germline loops: CDR1 MDHEN, CDR2 SYDVKM.

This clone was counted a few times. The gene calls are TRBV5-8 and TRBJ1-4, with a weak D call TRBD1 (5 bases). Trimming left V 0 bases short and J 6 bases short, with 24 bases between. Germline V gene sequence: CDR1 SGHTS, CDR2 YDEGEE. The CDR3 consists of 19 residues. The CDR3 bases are TGTGCCAGCAGCTTGGATTTTGGTTTCTTGGACACAGCGTATGAAAAACTGTTTTTT. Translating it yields CASSLDFGFLDTAYEKLFF.

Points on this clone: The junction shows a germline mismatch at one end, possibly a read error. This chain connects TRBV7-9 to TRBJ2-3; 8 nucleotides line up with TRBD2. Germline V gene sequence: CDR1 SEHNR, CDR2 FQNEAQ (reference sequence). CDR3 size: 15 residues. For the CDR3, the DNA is TGTACCAGCAGCTTTCTACTAGCGGGCACAGATACGCAGTATTTT. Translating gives CTSSFLLAGTDTQYF.

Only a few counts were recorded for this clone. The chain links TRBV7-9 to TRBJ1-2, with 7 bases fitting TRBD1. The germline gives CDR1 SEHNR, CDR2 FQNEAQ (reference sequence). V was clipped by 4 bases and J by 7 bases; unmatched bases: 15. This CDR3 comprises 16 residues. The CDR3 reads CASSSFQGEVRGGYTF. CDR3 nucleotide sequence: TGTGCCAGCAGCTCCTTTCAGGGGGAGGTTCGTGGTGGCTACACCTTC.

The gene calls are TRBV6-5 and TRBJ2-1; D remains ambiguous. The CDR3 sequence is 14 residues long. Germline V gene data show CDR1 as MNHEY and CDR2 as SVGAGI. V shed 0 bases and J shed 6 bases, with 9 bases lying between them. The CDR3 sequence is CASSYSTLTNEQFF. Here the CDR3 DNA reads TGTGCCAGCAGTTACTCGACTCTGACCAATGAGCAGTTCTTC.

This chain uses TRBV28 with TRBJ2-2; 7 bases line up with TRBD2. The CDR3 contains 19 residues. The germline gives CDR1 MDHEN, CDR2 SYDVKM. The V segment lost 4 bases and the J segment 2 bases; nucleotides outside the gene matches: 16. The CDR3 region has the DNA TGTGCCAGCAGTTCGATGGGCGGGAGAGCGGGCAAAAACACCGGGGAGCTGTTTTTT. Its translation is CASSSMGGRAGKNTGELFF.